One sample yielded the 31 T cell receptor beta chains listed below, sequenced in a study of post-analysis software for immune sequencing data. General study points: TRBV5-6, TRBV5-1 and TRBV20-1 were among five TRBV segments more frequent in patients than controls.

These TCRs' antigens remain unknown. Unique molecular identifiers were present in the TCR beta cDNA libraries. In TCRdb, the PCR reads were re-called with MiXCR into one record per CDR3 protein. The sample carries roughly 700,000 distinct CDR3 sequences, roughly 29% recorded once. Sample: blood. All receptors come from a girl between 5 and 17 years old with multiple sclerosis.

This clonotype showed up just a few times. The chain combines TRBV12-3 or TRBV12-4 with TRBJ1-4, with D uncertain. V lost 4 bases to trimming and J lost 8 bases, with 11 bases between them. The CDR3 is 13 amino acids. The CDR3 loop reads CASSSPVEEKLFF. The DNA for the CDR3 is TGTGCCAGCAGTTCTCCGGTTGAGGAAAAACTGTTTTTT.

The chain combines TRBV5-1 with TRBJ1-1; maybe TRBD1 (5 bases). Germline CDR1 is SGHRS and CDR2 is YFSETQ. The CDR3 runs 13 residues. V gave up 4 bases and J gave up 4 bases, with 11 bases separating them. DNA for the CDR3: TGCGCCAGCAGCGGGGGGTTTGGCACTGAAGCTTTCTTT. This encodes CASSGGFGTEAFF. Together with reference TRBV5-1 and TRBJ1-1, the CDR3 gives the full variable domain: KAGVTQTPRYLIKTRGQQVTLSCSPISGHRSVSWYQQTPGQGLQFLFEYFSETQRNKGNFPGRFSGRQFSNSRSEMNVSTLELGDSALYLCASSGGFGTEAFFGQGTRLTVV.

The chain is built from TRBV20-1 and TRBJ1-5, with D maybe TRBD1 (6 bases). The CDR3 is 14 amino acids. Trimming removed 5 bases from V and 5 bases from J, with 16 bases in between. Per the germline V gene, CDR1 is DFQATT and CDR2 is SNEGSKA (reference sequence). The CDR3 sequence is CSAQGHRGDQPQHF. The CDR3 coding sequence is TGCAGTGCTCAGGGACACCGGGGAGATCAGCCCCAGCATTTT.

The chain joins TRBV4-1 to TRBJ2-1; the match to TRBD2 covers 7 bases. Unmatched junction bases numbered 13, after V lost 2 bases and J lost 9 bases. Germline CDR1 MGHRA, CDR2 YSYEKL. The CDR3 sequence is 16 residues long. The CDR3 is CASSQPLATATGEQFF. The CDR3, as DNA: TGCGCCAGCAGCCAACCACTAGCGACCGCTACGGGTGAGCAGTTCTTC.

CDR3 in DNA: TGTGCTAGTGGTTTGGTACTGGGGGGTACAGATACGCAGTATTTT. Amino acids: CASGLVLGGTDTQYF. The chain employs TRBV12-5 and TRBJ2-3; D might be TRBD2 (6 bases). V gave up 0 bases and J gave up 3 bases, with 10 bases separating them. The germline V gene has CDR1 LGHNT and CDR2 FRNRAP. This CDR3 comprises 15 residues. Full variable domain (outside the CDR3, taken from reference TRBV12-5 and TRBJ2-3): DARVTQTPRHKVTEMGQEVTMRCQPILGHNTVFWYRQTMMQGLELLAYFRNRAPLDDSGMPKDRFSAEMPDATLATLKIQPSEPRDSAVYFCASGLVLGGTDTQYFGPGTRLTVL.

V and J are TRBV19 and TRBJ2-1; maybe TRBD2 (6 bases). The V gene's germline CDR1 is LNHDA and CDR2 SQIVND (reference sequence). The CDR3 runs to 14 residues. V lost 6 bases to trimming and J lost 6 bases, with 15 bases between them. The CDR3 protein is CASSILSGSNEQFF. CDR3 DNA: TGTGCCAGTAGCATCCTATCCGGGAGCAATGAGCAGTTCTTC.

A few counts support this clonotype. The chain combines TRBV7-2 with TRBJ1-2; a possible D gene is TRBD1 (6 bases). The CDR3 consists of 15 residues. Trimming pared 5 bases from V and 3 bases from J, leaving 16 bases between. CDR1 SGHTA and CDR2 FQGNSA come from the germline V gene. CDR3 in DNA: TGTGCCAGCAGCCCGTCGGGACACCCAGACTATGGCTACACCTTC. Translated: CASSPSGHPDYGYTF.

This clonotype was observed a handful of times. The CDR3 DNA follows: TGTGCCAGCAGTGAAGCATCGGGGACAGCAACACCCCTCCACTTT. Its translation: CASSEASGTATPLHF. The rearrangement uses TRBV6-1 and TRBJ1-6, with 7 bases fitting TRBD1. CDR1 and CDR2 from the germline V gene are MNHNS and SASEGT. The J segment lost 11 bases and the V segment lost 0 bases, leaving 7 bases of the junction unmatched. The CDR3 sequence is 15 residues long.

This clonotype was detected a few times. The J gene is TRBJ1-2, the V gene TRBV14; TRBD1 is a possible D gene (5 bases). This CDR3 is 15 amino acids long. CDR1 and CDR2 from the germline V gene are SGHDN and FVKESK. Trimming cost V 3 bases and J 5 bases, with 16 bases left between them. The CDR3 sequence: CASSHIGDGGYGYTF. Here the CDR3 DNA reads TGTGCCAGCAGCCACATAGGGGACGGCGGGTATGGCTACACCTTC.

V usage is TRBV7-2 and J usage is TRBJ2-1, with D unclear. The V gene's germline CDR1 is SGHTA and CDR2 FQGNSA. The CDR3 covers 14 residues. The V end was cut by 2 bases, the J end by 5 bases, with 10 bases between. The DNA for the CDR3 is TGTGCCAGCAGCTTAACCGGATACGACAATGAGCAGTTCTTC. It encodes CASSLTGYDNEQFF.

The chain combines TRBV24-1 with TRBJ2-2; 9 bases align to TRBD1. V dropped 7 bases and J dropped 5; count of bases not matched to a gene: 7. This CDR3 has 15 amino acids. Germline loops: CDR1 KGHDR, CDR2 SFDVKD. The CDR3 region is CATSRDRVRTGELFF. In DNA, the CDR3 is TGTGCCACCAGCCGGGACAGGGTACGAACCGGGGAGCTGTTTTTT.

This clonotype was picked up a small number of times. This chain connects TRBV5-1 to TRBJ2-6; the match to TRBD1 covers 9 bases. Trimming took 3 bases from V and 2 from J; bases not matched to a gene: 0. Germline-derived CDR1 and CDR2 are SGHRS and YFSETQ. CDR3 size: 15 residues. CDR3 protein: CASSWTGAGANVLTF. CDR3 DNA: TGCGCCAGCAGCTGGACAGGGGCTGGGGCCAACGTCCTGACTTTC.

This clonotype was observed a few times. This chain uses TRBV12-5 with TRBJ1-1; D is perhaps TRBD1 (5 bases). Per the germline V gene, CDR1 is LGHNT and CDR2 is FRNRAP. The ends were cut back, 6 bases at V and 7 bases at J, with 12 bases in the middle. This CDR3 is 12 amino acids long. DNA for the CDR3: TGTGCTAGTGGAGCCGGGGCCGTTGAAGCTTTCTTT. It translates to CASGAGAVEAFF.

The chain recombines TRBV15 with TRBJ1-4; 10 bases fit TRBD1. The CDR3 loop spans 15 amino acids. The germline V gene encodes CDR1 LNHNV and CDR2 YYDKDF (reference sequence). J was trimmed by 7 bases and V by 4 bases; bases with no gene match: 6. Written as DNA, the CDR3 is TGTGCCACCAGCACCCGACAGGGGGCAGTTGAAAAACTGTTTTTT. Translated, it gives CATSTRQGAVEKLFF.

The genes are TRBV20-1 and TRBJ2-5, with 8 positions matching TRBD2. Germline V gene lookup returns CDR1 DFQATT and CDR2 SNEGSKA (reference sequence). The CDR3 spans 16 residues. For the CDR3, the DNA is TGCAGCCCGAGGGTCCAACTAGCGGCGCTGCAAGAGACCCAGTACTTC. It specifies CSPRVQLAALQETQYF.

This clonotype was seen a few times. The chain recombines TRBV2 with TRBJ1-2; 9 positions agree with TRBD1. The CDR3 totals 14 residues. J gave up 4 bases and V 9 bases, and 9 bases lay outside the gene matches. Germline CDR1 SNHLY, CDR2 FYNNEI. The CDR3 sequence: CARQGATNSYGYTF. In DNA form, the CDR3 reads TGTGCCAGACAGGGGGCCACTAACTCCTATGGCTACACCTTC.

For this clonotype: This likely comes from a read error, as the CDR3 has no conserved phenylalanine or tryptophan at its end. The rearrangement joins TRBV5-6 to TRBJ2-5, with D unresolved. The CDR3 loop spans 14 amino acids. The V and J ends lost 2 bases and 5 bases respectively, with 13 bases between them. The germline V gene encodes CDR1 SGHDT and CDR2 YYEEEE. CDR3 amino acids: CASSLKVLRETQYI. The DNA for the CDR3 is TGTGCCAGCAGCTTAAAAGTCCTCCGGGAGACCCAGTACATC.

This clonotype has just a few counts. The chain is built from TRBV18 and TRBJ1-2; maybe TRBD1 (5 bases). Germline V lookup: CDR1 KGHSH, CDR2 LQKENI. V lost 5 bases and J 5 bases, leaving 15 bases between the germline ends. CDR3 length equals 14 residues. This chain's CDR3 is CASSTTRGEYGYTF. CDR3 DNA sequence: TGTGCCAGCTCAACCACACGGGGCGAGTATGGCTACACCTTC. Full variable domain (outside the CDR3, taken from reference TRBV18 and TRBJ1-2): NAGVMQNPRHLVRRRGQEARLRCSPMKGHSHVYWYRQLPEEGLKFMVYLQKENIIDESGMPKERFSAEFPKEGPSILRIQQVVRGDSAAYFCASSTTRGEYGYTFGSGTRLTVV.

The table lists this clonotype with a few counts. This sequence joins TRBV7-2 and TRBJ1-2, with 8 bases matching TRBD1. Germline lookup yields CDR1 SGHTA and CDR2 FQGNSA. V gave up 4 bases and J gave up 8 bases; unmatched junction bases: 15. This CDR3 has 16 residues. CDR3 sequence reads: CASSSSTSQGARGYTF. The CDR3 nucleotides are TGTGCCAGCAGCTCCTCCACGAGCCAGGGGGCGCGGGGCTACACCTTC.

The gene calls are TRBV20-1 and TRBJ2-1; TRBD2 aligns across 8 bases. The CDR3 loop spans 13 amino acids. Germline CDR1 DFQATT, CDR2 SNEGSKA (reference sequence). The CDR3 spells CRNVGLGVNEQFF. The CDR3 DNA reads as TGCAGGAATGTGGGACTAGGAGTCAATGAGCAGTTCTTC.

In its sample, this clonotype was seen a few times. This sequence joins TRBV12-3 or TRBV12-4 and TRBJ2-1; D is possibly TRBD2 (6 bases). The CDR3 is 13 residues long. V was trimmed by 5 bases and J by 5 bases, leaving 10 bases between them. For the CDR3, the DNA is TGTGCCAGCAGTGCGGGACCTCACAATGAGCAGTTCTTC. It yields the protein CASSAGPHNEQFF.

A few counts support this clonotype. Mismatch with germline at one junction end may stem from a read error. The V gene is TRBV6-1, the J gene TRBJ1-2; D gene unclear. Germline loops: CDR1 MNHNS, CDR2 SASEGT. The CDR3 spans 14 residues. As DNA, the CDR3 is TGTGCCAGCAGTGAAGTGTTGGCGGGTTATGACTACACCTTC. Translation: CASSEVLAGYDYTF.

The rearrangement links TRBV5-1 to TRBJ2-5; D is unclear. Germline-derived CDR1 and CDR2 are SGHRS and YFSETQ. The CDR3 loop spans 14 amino acids. Trimming pared 0 bases from V and 8 bases from J, leaving 14 bases between. CDR3 coding DNA: TGCGCCAGCAGCTTGGACGGACGGCGAGGAACCCAGTACTTC. Protein: CASSLDGRRGTQYF.

The chain carries TRBV3-1 and TRBJ2-7; 8 nucleotides line up with TRBD1. Judging by the DNA end, TRBJ2-5 fits better; the J call may be wrong. CDR3 length: 15 residues. Germline V gene sequence: CDR1 LGHDT, CDR2 YNNKEL (reference sequence). CDR3 amino acids: CASSLTGTGKETQYF. CDR3 coding DNA: TGTGCCAGCAGCCTGACCGGGACAGGAAAAGAGACCCAGTACTTC.

The count of this clonotype is one. This chain links TRBV10-3 with TRBJ2-2; D tentatively fits TRBD1 or TRBD2 (5 bases each). The CDR3 runs to 13 residues. V lost 11 bases to trimming and J lost 0 bases, with 10 bases between them. Germline V gene lookup returns CDR1 ENHRY and CDR2 SYGVKD. Here the CDR3 DNA reads TGTGCCCTAGGGACCACGAACACCGGGGAGCTGTTTTTT. This translates into CALGTTNTGELFF.

This clonotype was counted only a few times. This sequence joins TRBV7-2 and TRBJ2-7; D not resolved. V was clipped by 3 bases and J by 5 bases, with 11 bases between them. Germline V gene sequence: CDR1 SGHTA, CDR2 FQGNSA. The CDR3 totals 13 residues. The CDR3 nucleotides read TGTGCCAGCAGCTTCTGGGGTTCCGACGAGCAGTACTTC. It encodes CASSFWGSDEQYF.

The chain carries TRBV6-2 or TRBV6-3 and TRBJ1-5, with D maybe TRBD1 (5 bases). Germline CDR1 reads MNHEY; CDR2 reads SVGEGT. The V end lost 7 bases, the J end lost 3 bases, and 13 bases lay between the germline ends. The CDR3 runs 14 residues. The CDR3 bases are TGTGCCAGCACCAATGGGGGGTACAATCAGCCCCAGCATTTT. Amino acids: CASTNGGYNQPQHF.

This clonotype was picked up many times. The V call is TRBV5-1, the J call TRBJ2-5; a possible D gene is TRBD2 (6 bases). The V end was cut by 0 bases, the J end by 4 bases, with 10 bases between. The V gene's germline CDR1 is SGHRS and CDR2 YFSETQ. This CDR3 is built from 14 residues. This CDR3 reads CASSLGRDGETQYF. CDR3 sequence (DNA): TGCGCCAGCAGCTTGGGGAGGGATGGAGAGACCCAGTACTTC.

The chain uses TRBV2 and TRBJ2-1, with TRBD2 identical over 10 bases. The CDR3 covers 15 residues. The ends lost 5 bases at V and 8 bases at J; junction bases unmatched: 9. Germline V gene sequence: CDR1 SNHLY, CDR2 FYNNEI. DNA of the CDR3: TGTGCCAGCAGTCCCACTAGCGGGATCTTCGATGAGCAGTTCTTC. It translates to CASSPTSGIFDEQFF.

This clonotype was counted only a few times. The gene calls are TRBV20-1 and TRBJ2-1; D is perhaps TRBD1 or TRBD2 (6 bases each). The germline V gene encodes CDR1 DFQATT and CDR2 SNEGSKA (reference sequence). V lost 3 bases and J 5 bases, leaving 14 bases between the germline ends. This CDR3 is built from 14 residues. In DNA form, the CDR3 reads TGCAGTGCTAGCCCCCGGGGGCGGCACAATGAGCAGTTCTTC. It codes for CSASPRGRHNEQFF.

This clonotype came up many times. One end of the junction fails to match germline, which may point to a read error. The J gene is TRBJ2-3, the V gene TRBV4-1; D gene ambiguous. Germline lookup yields CDR1 MGHRA and CDR2 YSYEKL. The CDR3 is 13 residues long. CDR3 in amino acids: CASSQDSTDTQYF. CDR3 sequence (DNA): TGTGCCAGCAGCCAAGACAGCACAGATACGCAGTATTTT.